The sequence of this TCR beta chain was determined in a study of cytomegalovirus exposure and HLA in healthy donors. A word on this clone: One junction end does not reproduce the germline sequence, and a read error may be involved.

CDR1 and CDR2 (germline): SGHKS, YYEKEE (reference sequence). The CDR3 is made up of 15 amino acids. Primers for the PCR totalled 60 Vbeta and 13 Jbeta. Only in-frame clones appear in the TCRdb table, and some are missing; sequencing was by immunoSEQ multiplex PCR. The sample lists tens of thousands of clones, around three quarters occurring once. The V call is TRBV5-5, the J call TRBJ1-2; D gene ambiguous. The sequence was obtained from a male donor in good health and CMV-seronegative. The sample was PBMCs. CDR3 in DNA: TGTGCCAGCAGCTCACGTCCTCAAGGCAACTATGGCTACACCTTT. Its translation is CASSSRPQGNYGYTF.